The 19 T cell receptor beta chains reported below all come from one sample, sequenced in a study of CD8 T cells in ankylosing spondylitis. Study-level points and caveats: In ankylosing spondylitis blood, a motif of seven or eight highly homologous TCR beta variants appeared characteristic.

No antigen is known for these receptors. MiXCR, applied by TCRdb to the 5' RACE reads, yields one record per CDR3 protein. The data contain roughly 440,000 distinct CDR3 sequences, approximately 17% of them singletons. Sequencing was carried out using blood, either unsorted or a sorted T cell fraction (not recorded which). These TCRs come from a male donor with ankylosing spondylitis.

The chain is built from TRBV18 and TRBJ1-5, with D hard to call. The CDR3 is 13 residues long. V was trimmed by 2 bases and J by 4 bases, leaving 6 bases between them. Germline loops: CDR1 KGHSH, CDR2 LQKENI. DNA of the CDR3: TGTGCCAGCTCACCAATGCAAAATCAGCCCCAGCATTTT. Translating it yields CASSPMQNQPQHF.

This clonotype was detected ten times or more. The genes are TRBV4-3 and TRBJ2-7; 7 bases align to TRBD1. CDR3 length: 15 amino acids. The J segment lost 3 bases and the V segment lost 2 bases, leaving 7 bases of the junction unmatched. CDR1 LGHNA and CDR2 YSLEER come from the germline V gene. The CDR3 region is CASSQTPQGNYEQYF. The CDR3 nucleotides are TGCGCCAGCAGCCAAACCCCACAGGGGAACTACGAGCAGTACTTC.

V and J are TRBV30 and TRBJ2-6; no firm D call. This CDR3 contains 16 residues. Trimming left V 2 bases short and J 0 bases short, with 11 bases between. Germline CDR1 is GTSNPN and CDR2 is SVGIG (reference sequence). In nucleotides, the CDR3 is TGTGCCTGGAGTATCGGACGGATCTCTGGGGCCAACGTCCTGACTTTC. It yields the protein CAWSIGRISGANVLTF.

This clonotype came up many times. The DNA for the CDR3 is TGTGCCAGCAGTTCCGGACAGGGGAGTGGAAACACCATATATTTT. Protein: CASSSGQGSGNTIYF. The V and J genes are TRBV12-3 or TRBV12-4 and TRBJ1-3; 9 bases line up with TRBD1. After removal of 4 bases from V and 3 bases from J, the junction contained 4 bases not matched to a gene. There are 15 residues in the CDR3.

The rearrangement links TRBV19 to TRBJ1-6, with D unclear. Trimming removed 8 bases from V and 5 bases from J, with 16 bases in between. The CDR3 extends over 15 amino acids. Germline V gives CDR1 LNHDA, CDR2 SQIVND (reference sequence). Here the CDR3 reads CASSTGFRNNSPLHF. For the CDR3, the DNA is TGTGCCAGTTCTACGGGGTTTAGGAATAATTCACCCCTCCACTTT. Together with reference TRBV19 and TRBJ1-6, the CDR3 gives the full variable domain: DGGITQSPKYLFRKEGQNVTLSCEQNLNHDAMYWYRQDPGQGLRLIYYSQIVNDFQKGDIAEGYSVSREKKESFPLTVTSAQKNPTAFYLCASSTGFRNNSPLHFGNGTRLTVT.

This clonotype was seen more than once but under ten times. This chain connects TRBV5-6 to TRBJ2-2; 11 nucleotides match TRBD2. CDR1 and CDR2 from the germline V gene are SGHDT and YYEEEE. V shed 4 bases, J shed 4 bases, and the junction held 9 bases outside the gene matches. The CDR3 is 17 residues long. CDR3 bases: TGTGCCAGCAGCCCGAGGGGGACTAGCGGACCCACCGGGGAGCTGTTTTTT. This codes for CASSPRGTSGPTGELFF.

This chain links TRBV28 with TRBJ1-2, with 11 positions matching TRBD1. Per germline, CDR1 MDHEN and CDR2 SYDVKM. The trim removed 6 bases at V and 4 bases at J, leaving 7 bases unmatched. The CDR3 is 15 amino acids. CDR3 sequence (DNA): TGTGCCAGCAGCACCGGGACAGGGGGGGTCTATGGCTACACCTTC. This sequence encodes CASSTGTGGVYGYTF.

This clonotype occurred many times. The V call is TRBV5-1, the J call TRBJ2-3, with 9 bases aligning to TRBD1. J lost 1 base, V lost 0 bases, and 0 bases had no gene match. This CDR3 has 15 residues. Germline-derived CDR1 and CDR2 are SGHRS and YFSETQ. CDR3 DNA: TGCGCCAGCAGCTTGGGGACAGGGGGCACAGATACGCAGTATTTT. Translation gives CASSLGTGGTDTQYF.

V usage is TRBV9 and J usage is TRBJ1-1, with TRBD1 as a possible D gene (5 bases). This CDR3 has 14 amino acids. Germline V gives CDR1 SGDLS, CDR2 YYNGEE. The V end lost 6 bases, the J end lost 1 base, and 13 bases lay between the germline ends. The CDR3, as DNA: TGTGCCAGCAAACGTGGACACTCGAACACTGAAGCTTTCTTT. It yields the protein CASKRGHSNTEAFF.

This clonotype showed up many times. The gene calls are TRBV11-2 and TRBJ1-1; D perhaps matches TRBD1 (5 bases). Between the trimmed V and J ends, which lost 2 bases and 11 bases, there was a span of 12 bases. Germline V gives CDR1 SGHAT, CDR2 FQNNGV. This CDR3 comprises 12 residues. The CDR3 here is CASSLPGRVAFF. Written as DNA, the CDR3 is TGTGCCAGCAGCTTACCGGGCAGGGTCGCTTTCTTT.

This clonotype showed up just a few times. The CDR3 DNA is TGTGCCAGCAGACCCCAGGTTGATAGCGGGGAGCTGTTTTTT. This encodes CASRPQVDSGELFF. This rearrangement joins TRBV2 to TRBJ2-2; D uncertain. The length of the CDR3 is 14 residues. V was pared by 6 bases and J by 7 bases, with 15 bases between. The germline V gene has CDR1 SNHLY and CDR2 FYNNEI.

The chain links TRBV20-1 to TRBJ2-3; possible D gene TRBD2, 7 bases. The CDR3 sequence is 11 residues long. Per the germline V gene, CDR1 is DFQATT and CDR2 is SNEGSKA (reference sequence). This chain's CDR3 is CSRRGGDTQYF. The CDR3 DNA sequence: TGCTCCCGGAGGGGGGGAGATACGCAGTATTTT.

The chain recombines TRBV5-6 with TRBJ2-7; unclear D gene. CDR3 length equals 14 residues. V was trimmed by 4 bases and J by 0 bases, leaving 11 bases between them. Germline V lookup: CDR1 SGHDT, CDR2 YYEEEE. The CDR3 DNA reads TGTGCCAGCAGCCGCGGCCAAATCTCCTACGAGCAGTACTTC. Its translation: CASSRGQISYEQYF.

This sequence joins TRBV27 and TRBJ2-3; no reliable D call. V lost 2 bases and J 2 bases, leaving 17 bases between the germline ends. Germline assignment: CDR1 MNHEY and CDR2 SMNVEV (reference sequence). The CDR3 consists of 17 residues. CDR3 amino acids: CASSLTLPQAATDTQYF. Written as DNA, the CDR3 is TGTGCCAGCAGTTTAACCTTACCTCAGGCGGCCACAGATACGCAGTATTTT.

This clonotype was picked up many times. The chain joins TRBV7-8 to TRBJ2-1; 7 bases align to TRBD2. V was clipped by 6 bases and J by 8 bases; unmatched bases: 10. This CDR3 spans 14 amino acids. Looked up from germline, CDR1 is SGHVS and CDR2 is FQNEAQ. CDR3 residues: CASRSPGGRDEQFF. The CDR3 nucleotides are TGTGCCAGCAGATCACCCGGGGGGAGGGATGAGCAGTTCTTC.

This clonotype was seen a handful of times. The rearrangement uses TRBV6-1 and TRBJ2-7; 10 nucleotides match TRBD1. The length of the CDR3 is 13 residues. V was pared by 6 bases and J by 3 bases, with 2 bases of the junction left unmatched. Germline V gene lookup returns CDR1 MNHNS and CDR2 SASEGT. The CDR3 nucleotides read TGTGCCAGCAGCGGACAGGGGGACTACGAGCAGTACTTC. This translates into CASSGQGDYEQYF.

V usage is TRBV28 and J usage is TRBJ2-3; TRBD2 matches at 8 bases. This CDR3 comprises 15 residues. The V gene end was trimmed by 8 bases and the J gene end by 4 bases; junction bases not matched to a gene: 11. Germline lookup yields CDR1 MDHEN and CDR2 SYDVKM. The CDR3 loop is CASSVLGGAADTQYF. In DNA, the CDR3 is TGTGCCAGCTCAGTCCTCGGGGGGGCTGCAGATACGCAGTATTTT.

This clonotype was counted between two and nine times. In DNA, the CDR3 is TGTGCCAGCAGCCGGTCCGGGACAGGGGATTCACCCCTCCACTTT. Protein product: CASSRSGTGDSPLHF. The chain is built from TRBV4-2 and TRBJ1-6; 10 positions match TRBD1. The trim removed 4 bases at V and 8 bases at J, leaving 5 bases unmatched. The CDR3 has 15 amino acids. Germline loops: CDR1 LGHNA, CDR2 YNFKEQ.

The rearrangement joins TRBV5-1 to TRBJ1-1, with no clear D. The V end was cut by 2 bases, the J end by 4 bases, with 12 bases between. This CDR3 has 14 amino acids. Per germline, CDR1 SGHRS and CDR2 YFSETQ. The CDR3 reads CASSFLSVGTEAFF. In nucleotides, the CDR3 is TGCGCCAGCAGCTTCCTGTCCGTCGGCACTGAAGCTTTCTTT.